This T cell receptor (beta chain) was obtained from a study of OX40 agonist ivuxolimab in advanced cancers. Study-wide background: Partial responses were seen in three patients, one with hepatocellular carcinoma and two with cutaneous melanoma.

Trimming took off 2 bases at V and 3 bases at J, with 26 bases between the two ends. Per germline, CDR1 MGHRA and CDR2 YSYEKL. The CDR3 totals 20 residues. TCRdb keeps only in-frame clones here, not all; method: immunoSEQ multiplex PCR. The table lists more than 100,000 clones, roughly nine tenths of them singletons. The chain links TRBV4-1 to TRBJ2-1; D assignment may be TRBD1 or TRBD2 (5 bases each). The source material was CD4+ or CD8+ T cells sorted from blood, sampled in a trial of the OX40 agonist ivuxolimab. This sequence originates from an adult with an advanced solid tumor such as melanoma, head and neck, liver or kidney cancer. CDR3 protein: CASSQFTATGTHYLYNEQFF. The CDR3 region has the DNA TGCGCCAGCAGCCAATTCACCGCCACCGGGACCCACTACCTCTACAATGAGCAGTTCTTC.